This T cell receptor (beta chain) came from a study of Graves' ophthalmopathy and Graves' hyperthyroidism. Regarding the study as a whole: In blood, most expanded thyroid clonotypes above 0.001 frequency were also detected.

This clonotype was recorded a few times. Its cognate antigen is unknown. A read error may account for a junction end that differs from germline. Hyperthyroidism in these 18- to 65-year-old patients was newly diagnosed, lasting under 2 months. CDR3 size: 20 residues. CDR1 is SNHLY and CDR2 is FYNNEI in the germline V gene. TCR beta CDR3 regions were amplified from RNA transcripts. First-round RT-PCR used HTBI primers; second-round multiplex PCR followed. TCRdb called the multiplex PCR reads again in MiXCR, with one record for every CDR3 protein. The sample yields roughly 400,000 distinct CDR3 sequences, 15% seen once.

Sequenced input: peripheral blood. The sequence came from a woman between 18 and 30 years old with stable Graves' hyperthyroidism. V gene TRBV2 combines with J gene TRBJ1-1; D remains unclear. Here the CDR3 reads CASSEFRSFVSQQMNTESFF. CDR3 DNA: TGTGCCAGCAGTGAATTTAGGAGCTTCGTCAGCCAACAAATGAACACTGAATCTTTCTTT.